This T cell receptor (beta chain) was documented in a study of T cells in localized non-small cell lung cancer. Some clones are missing from TCRdb's copy, which holds only in-frame ones; the method was immunoSEQ multiplex PCR. The table has 2,500 to 3,500 clones, approximately 24% seen once. The study, taken as a whole, reports: Owing to sequencing of a solitary tumor region, heterogeneity cannot be discounted. Highest T cell clonality was seen in uninvolved adjacent lung, surpassing that measured in tumor. Turning up in adjacent lung were a median around 60 of the top 100 tumor clones. Elevated circulating T cell density in blood was associated with longer overall survival.

To note about this clone: Its matching antigen is unknown.

This CDR3 has 16 residues. V lost 4 bases, J lost 0 bases, and 10 bases lay in between. The germline V gene has CDR1 SGHNT and CDR2 YENEEA. Material: lung tumor tissue, obtained before any cancer treatment. The sequence came from a female donor over 55 with stage I lung adenocarcinoma. The rearrangement joins TRBV11-3 to TRBJ2-6; D unresolved. CDR3 amino acids: CASSSDTGSGANVLTF. The CDR3 DNA follows: TGTGCCAGCAGCTCCGACACCGGCTCTGGGGCCAACGTCCTGACTTTC.